One sample yielded the 22 T cell receptor beta chains listed below, sequenced in a study of radiotherapy plus CTLA-4 blockade in lung cancer. The data were produced by immunoSEQ multiplex PCR, yet TCRdb's version contains in-frame clones alone and is incomplete. The data hold roughly 55,000 clones, with 70% to 80% observed a single time. The sequencing here drew on peripheral blood, taken from a patient treated with radiotherapy plus ipilimumab. These receptors came from a human donor with non-small cell lung cancer whose response to radiotherapy plus ipilimumab could not be evaluated.

The chain links TRBV28 to TRBJ2-7; 10 bases agree with TRBD1. CDR1 and CDR2 (germline): MDHEN, SYDVKM. With V trimmed by 5 bases and J by 2 bases, 9 bases remained unmatched. The CDR3 extends over 16 amino acids. The CDR3 reads CASSINRQGAAYEQYF. The CDR3 DNA sequence: TGTGCCAGCAGTATAAACAGACAGGGGGCTGCCTACGAGCAGTACTTC.

The table lists this clone with a few counts. The genes are TRBV7-2 and TRBJ2-7; 9 nucleotides align to TRBD2. The V segment lost 5 bases and the J segment 4 bases; nucleotides outside the gene matches: 15. The germline CDR1 and CDR2 sequences are SGHTA and FQGNSA. The CDR3 length is 17 residues. CDR3 in amino acids: CASSQDWASGANYEQYF. The CDR3 nucleotides are TGTGCCAGCAGCCAAGACTGGGCTAGCGGGGCAAATTACGAGCAGTACTTC.

This chain links TRBV2 with TRBJ2-3, with 13 bases aligning to TRBD2. Trimming at V came to 2 bases and at J to 3 bases, leaving 2 bases not matched to a gene. CDR1 and CDR2 (germline): SNHLY, FYNNEI. The CDR3 length is 16 residues. The CDR3 loop reads CASSELGLAGTDTQYF. The CDR3 region has the DNA TGTGCCAGCAGTGAATTGGGACTAGCGGGGACAGATACGCAGTATTTT.

This clone has more than one count but fewer than ten. CDR3 residues: CASGRDYGYTF. The CDR3 coding sequence is TGTGCCAGTGGCCGGGACTATGGCTACACCTTC. The chain links TRBV19 to TRBJ1-2; D gene uncertain. V gave up 8 bases and J gave up 3 bases, with 7 bases separating them. Germline V gene sequence: CDR1 LNHDA, CDR2 SQIVND (reference sequence). There are 11 residues in the CDR3.

There are a few counts of this clone. J is TRBJ1-1 and V is TRBV7-9; D remains ambiguous. CDR1 SEHNR and CDR2 FQNEAQ come from the germline V gene (reference sequence). CDR3 length equals 12 residues. V was pared by 11 bases and J by 1 base, with 11 bases between. The CDR3 DNA is TGTGCCCTAGGGAGGTGGAACACTGAAGCTTTCTTT. This encodes CALGRWNTEAFF.

The chain joins TRBV7-2 to TRBJ2-7, with TRBD2 identical over 11 bases. V shed 3 bases, J shed 3 bases, and the junction held 10 bases outside the gene matches. The CDR3 spans 17 residues. Looked up from germline, CDR1 is SGHTA and CDR2 is FQGNSA. The DNA for the CDR3 is TGTGCCAGCAGCTTCCTACTAGCGGGAGACGGGGGCTACGAGCAGTACTTC. This encodes CASSFLLAGDGGYEQYF.

This clone appeared a few times. The gene calls are TRBV19 and TRBJ2-3; TRBD2 matches 7 bases. The V and J ends lost 1 base and 4 bases, in that order; junction bases with no gene match: 11. CDR3 length: 17 amino acids. The germline V gene has CDR1 LNHDA and CDR2 SQIVND (reference sequence). The CDR3 bases are TGTGCCAGTAGTATAGGGGCTTGGCGGGGGAGCGCAGATACGCAGTATTTT. This sequence encodes CASSIGAWRGSADTQYF.

V usage is TRBV10-2 and J usage is TRBJ2-5; 12 nucleotides agree with TRBD2. The DNA end favors TRBJ2-7, so the J call may be wrong. Per germline, CDR1 WSHSY and CDR2 SAAADI. The CDR3 is 15 amino acids. Written as DNA, the CDR3 is TGCGCCAGCAGTCCTAGCGGGAGGGCCTTTTTCGAGCAGTACTTC. Protein product: CASSPSGRAFFEQYF.

The chain recombines TRBV19 with TRBJ1-2, with TRBD1 matching 8 bases. V was pared by 6 bases and J by 3 bases, with 9 bases of the junction left unmatched. The germline V gene has CDR1 LNHDA and CDR2 SQIVND (reference sequence). The CDR3 is made up of 15 amino acids. CDR3 DNA: TGTGCCAGTAGCCTGACAGGGGCGAGGGACTATGGCTACACCTTC. Its protein is CASSLTGARDYGYTF.

The chain combines TRBV25-1 with TRBJ2-5; tentative D call: TRBD2 (5 bases). The CDR3 contains 14 residues. The V end was cut by 5 bases, the J end by 1 base, with 11 bases between. The germline gives CDR1 MGHDK, CDR2 SYGVNS. DNA of the CDR3: TGTGCCAGCAGTCAAATCGGACTCCAAGAGACCCAGTACTTC. Amino acid sequence: CASSQIGLQETQYF.

V gene TRBV5-4 combines with J gene TRBJ2-7, with D possibly matching TRBD1 (7 bases). Per the germline V gene, CDR1 is SGHNT and CDR2 is YYREEE (reference sequence). V lost 4 bases, J lost 2 bases, and 13 bases lay in between. CDR3 length equals 14 residues. This CDR3 reads CASSPGDSPYEQYF. The CDR3 region has the DNA TGTGCCAGCAGCCCGGGGGACAGCCCCTACGAGCAGTACTTC.

J is TRBJ2-5 and V is TRBV19, with 10 bases lining up with TRBD1. CDR1 LNHDA and CDR2 SQIVND come from the germline V gene (reference sequence). With V trimmed by 6 bases and J by 5 bases, 9 bases remained unmatched. The CDR3 extends over 15 amino acids. The DNA of the CDR3 is TGTGCCAGTAGCCGAGCCGGGACAGGGGCGGAGACCCAGTACTTC. Translated: CASSRAGTGAETQYF.

V usage is TRBV11-2 and J usage is TRBJ2-5; D may be TRBD1 (5 bases). Trimming removed 4 bases at V and 2 bases at J, with 8 bases between. CDR1 SGHAT and CDR2 FQNNGV come from the germline V gene. The CDR3 is 13 amino acids. The CDR3 sequence: CASSSGIQETQYF. CDR3 sequence (DNA): TGTGCCAGCAGCTCAGGGATACAAGAGACCCAGTACTTC.

The chain employs TRBV5-6 and TRBJ2-5; 8 positions match TRBD2. V gave up 2 bases and J gave up 5 bases; unmatched junction bases: 5. The length of the CDR3 is 14 residues. The germline CDR1 and CDR2 sequences are SGHDT and YYEEEE. The CDR3 bases are TGTGCCAGCAGCTTCTGGACTAGCCGGGAGACCCAGTACTTC. This encodes CASSFWTSRETQYF. The full variable domain, in which reference TRBV5-6 and TRBJ2-5 provide the parts outside the CDR3, is DAGVTQSPTHLIKTRGQQVTLRCSPKSGHDTVSWYQQALGQGPQFIFQYYEEEERQRGNFPDRFSGHQFPNYSSELNVNALLLGDSALYLCASSFWTSRETQYFGPGTRLLVL.

The chain couples TRBV2 to TRBJ2-1, with 13 positions matching TRBD2. The ends lost 5 bases at V and 3 bases at J; junction bases unmatched: 4. The CDR3 sequence is 16 residues long. The V gene's germline CDR1 is SNHLY and CDR2 FYNNEI. CDR3 in DNA: TGTGCCAGCAGTTCGGGACTAGCGGGAATCTACAATGAGCAGTTCTTC. It yields the protein CASSSGLAGIYNEQFF.

V is TRBV5-4 and J is TRBJ1-2; 7 positions agree with TRBD1. V shed 4 bases, J shed 3 bases, and the junction held 0 bases outside the gene matches. CDR1 and CDR2 (germline): SGHNT, YYREEE (reference sequence). This CDR3 has 12 amino acids. In DNA form, the CDR3 reads TGTGCCAGCAGCGGACAGGACTATGGCTACACCTTC. Amino acid sequence: CASSGQDYGYTF. The whole variable domain, filled in from reference TRBV5-4 and TRBJ1-2, reads ETGVTQSPTHLIKTRGQQVTLRCSSQSGHNTVSWYQQALGQGPQFIFQYYREEENGRGNFPPRFSGLQFPNYSSELNVNALELDDSALYLCASSGQDYGYTFGSGTRLTVV.

This chain joins TRBV4-3 and TRBJ1-1; D is perhaps TRBD1 (6 bases). The CDR3 is 15 amino acids. Trimming cost V 0 bases and J 2 bases, with 10 bases left between them. Germline CDR1 LGHNA, CDR2 YSLEER. The CDR3 nucleotides read TGCGCCAGCAGCCAAGAACAGGGAGATAACACTGAAGCTTTCTTT. Its protein product is CASSQEQGDNTEAFF.

This clone is a singleton in its sample. This chain joins TRBV5-1 and TRBJ1-1, with TRBD1 matching 9 bases. CDR1 is SGHRS and CDR2 is YFSETQ in the germline V gene. V was pared by 2 bases and J by 4 bases, with 9 bases of the junction left unmatched. The CDR3 covers 16 residues. CDR3 bases: TGCGCCAGCAGCTTAGTACGGGACAGGGAGGGCACTGAAGCTTTCTTT. This gives the protein CASSLVRDREGTEAFF.

CDR3: CASSTTGRLGYGYTF. The CDR3 DNA sequence: TGTGCCAGCAGCACGACAGGTCGTCTGGGTTATGGCTACACCTTC. The rearrangement joins TRBV7-9 to TRBJ1-2; D is possibly TRBD1 (6 bases). Germline CDR1 reads SEHNR; CDR2 reads FQNEAQ (reference sequence). CDR3 length: 15 amino acids. Between the trimmed V and J ends, which lost 5 bases and 5 bases, there was a span of 18 bases.

Within the sample, this clone is medium-sized. V and J are TRBV12-5 and TRBJ1-1, with D possibly matching TRBD1 (5 bases). Germline-derived CDR1 and CDR2 are LGHNT and FRNRAP. The CDR3 runs 12 residues. V lost 9 bases and J 1 base, leaving 9 bases between the germline ends. The CDR3 here is CASTDRNTEAFF. CDR3 DNA sequence: TGTGCTAGCACAGACAGGAACACTGAAGCTTTCTTT.

Note on this clone: Different DNA sequences within this sample yield the same CDR3. This sequence joins TRBV30 and TRBJ1-3, with D perhaps matching TRBD1 (5 bases). The CDR3 spans 14 residues. The germline V and J ends were trimmed by 0 bases and 2 bases, with 8 bases remaining between them. Germline V gene data show CDR1 as GTSNPN and CDR2 as SVGIG (reference sequence). As DNA, the CDR3 is TGTGCCTGGAGTGTCGGGGGTGCTGGAAACACCATATATTTT. Its protein product is CAWSVGGAGNTIYF.

The chain recombines TRBV6-6 with TRBJ2-7; TRBD1 aligns across 9 bases. Trimming at V came to 2 bases and at J to 2 bases, leaving 4 bases not matched to a gene. The CDR3 sequence is 15 residues long. CDR1 and CDR2 from the germline V gene are MNHNY and SVGAGI (reference sequence). The CDR3 spells CASSYGTGNTYEQYF. As DNA, the CDR3 is TGTGCCAGCAGTTACGGGACAGGGAATACCTACGAGCAGTACTTC.